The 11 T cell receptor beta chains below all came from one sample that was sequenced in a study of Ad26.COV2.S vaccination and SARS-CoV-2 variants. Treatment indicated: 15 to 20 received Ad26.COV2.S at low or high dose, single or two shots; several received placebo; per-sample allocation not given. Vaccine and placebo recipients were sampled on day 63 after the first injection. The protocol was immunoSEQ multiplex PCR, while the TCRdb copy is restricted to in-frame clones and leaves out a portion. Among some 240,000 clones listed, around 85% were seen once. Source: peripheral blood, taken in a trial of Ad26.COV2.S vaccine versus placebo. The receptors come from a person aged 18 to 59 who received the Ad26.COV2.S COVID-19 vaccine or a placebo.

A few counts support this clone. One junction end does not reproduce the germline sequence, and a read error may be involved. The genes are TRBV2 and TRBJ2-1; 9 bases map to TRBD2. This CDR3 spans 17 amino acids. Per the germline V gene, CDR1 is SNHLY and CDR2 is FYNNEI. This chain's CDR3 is CASGETSGQSGYNEQFF. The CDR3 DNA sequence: TGTGCCAGCGGTGAGACTAGCGGCCAAAGTGGGTACAATGAGCAGTTCTTC.

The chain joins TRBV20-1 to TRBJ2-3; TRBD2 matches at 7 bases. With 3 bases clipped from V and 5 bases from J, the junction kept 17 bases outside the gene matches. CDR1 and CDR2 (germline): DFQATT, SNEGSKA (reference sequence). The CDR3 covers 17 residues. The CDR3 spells CSASRGTGGSRGDTQYF. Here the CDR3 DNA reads TGCAGTGCTAGTCGGGGGACTGGCGGGAGTAGAGGAGATACGCAGTATTTT.

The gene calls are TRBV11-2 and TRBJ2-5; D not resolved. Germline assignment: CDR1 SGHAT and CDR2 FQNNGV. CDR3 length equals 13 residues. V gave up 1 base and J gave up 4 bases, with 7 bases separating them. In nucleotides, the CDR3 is TGTGCCAGCAGCTTAGTTACGGGAGAGACCCAGTACTTC. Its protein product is CASSLVTGETQYF.

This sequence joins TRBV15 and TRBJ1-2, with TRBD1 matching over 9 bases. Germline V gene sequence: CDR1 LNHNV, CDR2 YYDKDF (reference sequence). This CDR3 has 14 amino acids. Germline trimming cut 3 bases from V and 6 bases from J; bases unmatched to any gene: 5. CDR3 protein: CATSRFGTGNGYTF. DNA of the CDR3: TGTGCCACCAGCAGGTTCGGGACAGGGAATGGCTACACCTTC.

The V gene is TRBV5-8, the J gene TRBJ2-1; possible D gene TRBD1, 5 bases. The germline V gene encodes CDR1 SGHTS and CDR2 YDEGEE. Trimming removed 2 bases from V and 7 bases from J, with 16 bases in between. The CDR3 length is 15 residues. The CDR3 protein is CASSFMGQGRNEQFF. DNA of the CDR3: TGTGCCAGCAGCTTTATGGGGCAGGGTCGGAATGAGCAGTTCTTC.

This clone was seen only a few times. The CDR3 sequence: CASSGLAGDNEQFF. The CDR3 nucleotides read TGTGCCAGCTCTGGACTAGCGGGGGACAATGAGCAGTTCTTC. The chain recombines TRBV5-4 with TRBJ2-1, with 13 bases that match TRBD2. V shed 7 bases and J 5 bases; nucleotides not matched to a gene: 3. Looked up from germline, CDR1 is SGHNT and CDR2 is YYREEE (reference sequence). The CDR3 totals 14 residues.

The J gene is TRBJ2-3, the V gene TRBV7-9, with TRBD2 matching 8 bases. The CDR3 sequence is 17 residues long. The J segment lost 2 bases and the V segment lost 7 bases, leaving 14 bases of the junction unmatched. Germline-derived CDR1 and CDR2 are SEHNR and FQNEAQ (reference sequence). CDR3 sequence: CASTLRLTSGTTDTQYF. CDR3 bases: TGTGCCAGCACCCTTAGGCTAACTAGCGGAACCACAGATACGCAGTATTTT.

This CDR3 is CAQDRLSTDTQYF. The CDR3 DNA is TGTGCTCAGGACCGCCTGAGCACAGATACGCAGTATTTT. V usage is TRBV30 and J usage is TRBJ2-3; unclear D gene. The CDR3 is 13 amino acids. Germline V gene sequence: CDR1 GTSNPN, CDR2 SVGIG (reference sequence).

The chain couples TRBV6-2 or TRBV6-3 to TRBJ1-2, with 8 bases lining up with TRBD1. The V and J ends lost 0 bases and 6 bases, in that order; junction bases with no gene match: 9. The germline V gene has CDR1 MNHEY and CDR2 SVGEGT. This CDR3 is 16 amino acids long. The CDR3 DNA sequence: TGTGCCAGCAGTTACTCTTTCAGGGGGCGCGGGAATGGCTACACCTTC. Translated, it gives CASSYSFRGRGNGYTF.

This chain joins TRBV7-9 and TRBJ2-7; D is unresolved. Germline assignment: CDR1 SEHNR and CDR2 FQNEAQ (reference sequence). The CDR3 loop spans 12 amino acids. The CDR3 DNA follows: TGTGCCAGCGGCTTAGGCAGCTACGAGCAGTACGTC. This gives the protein CASGLGSYEQYV.

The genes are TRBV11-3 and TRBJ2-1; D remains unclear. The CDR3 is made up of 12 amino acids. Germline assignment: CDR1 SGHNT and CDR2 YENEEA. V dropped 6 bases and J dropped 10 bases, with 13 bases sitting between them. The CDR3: CASSSVGPEQFF. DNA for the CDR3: TGTGCCAGCAGTTCCGTGGGTCCAGAGCAGTTCTTC.